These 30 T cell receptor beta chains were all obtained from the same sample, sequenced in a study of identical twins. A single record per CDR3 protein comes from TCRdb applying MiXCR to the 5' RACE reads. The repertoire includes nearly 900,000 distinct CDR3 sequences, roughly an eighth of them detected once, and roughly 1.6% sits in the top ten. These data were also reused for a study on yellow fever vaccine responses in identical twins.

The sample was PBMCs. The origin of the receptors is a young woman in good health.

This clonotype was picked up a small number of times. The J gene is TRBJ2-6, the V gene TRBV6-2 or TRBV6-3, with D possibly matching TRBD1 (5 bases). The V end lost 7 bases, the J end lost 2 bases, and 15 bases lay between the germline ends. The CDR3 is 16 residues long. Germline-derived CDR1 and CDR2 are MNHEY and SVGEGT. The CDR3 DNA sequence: TGTGCCAGCACCCAATGGCAGGGCCCTGGGGCCAACGTCCTGACTTTC. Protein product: CASTQWQGPGANVLTF.

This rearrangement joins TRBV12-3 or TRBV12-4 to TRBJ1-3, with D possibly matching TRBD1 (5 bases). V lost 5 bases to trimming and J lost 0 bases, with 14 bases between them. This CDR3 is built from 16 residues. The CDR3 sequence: CASSNGWGDSGNTIYF. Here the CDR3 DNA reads TGTGCCAGCAGTAATGGTTGGGGGGACTCTGGAAACACCATATATTTT.

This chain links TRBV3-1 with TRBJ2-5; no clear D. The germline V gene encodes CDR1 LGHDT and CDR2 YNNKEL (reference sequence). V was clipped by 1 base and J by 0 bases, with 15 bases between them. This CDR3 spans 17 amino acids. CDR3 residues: CASSQGKAPTYQETQYF. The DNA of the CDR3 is TGTGCCAGCAGCCAAGGGAAAGCCCCAACGTACCAAGAGACCCAGTACTTC.

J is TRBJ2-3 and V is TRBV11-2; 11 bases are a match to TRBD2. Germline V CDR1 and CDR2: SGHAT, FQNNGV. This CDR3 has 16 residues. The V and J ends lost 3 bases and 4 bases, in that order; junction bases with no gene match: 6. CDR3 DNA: TGTGCCAGCAGCTTCACTAGCGGGAGTACCTCAGATACGCAGTATTTT. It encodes CASSFTSGSTSDTQYF.

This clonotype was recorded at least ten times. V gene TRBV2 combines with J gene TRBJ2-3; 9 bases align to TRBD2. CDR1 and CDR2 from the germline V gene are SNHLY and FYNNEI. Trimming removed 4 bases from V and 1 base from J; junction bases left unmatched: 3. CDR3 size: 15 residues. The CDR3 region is CASSAQRGGTDTQYF. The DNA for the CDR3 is TGTGCCAGCAGTGCCCAGCGGGGGGGCACAGATACGCAGTATTTT. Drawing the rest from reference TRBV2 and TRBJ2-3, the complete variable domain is EPEVTQTPSHQVTQMGQEVILRCVPISNHLYFYWYRQILGQKVEFLVSFYNNEISEKSEIFDDQFSVERPDGSNFTLKIRSTKLEDSAMYFCASSAQRGGTDTQYFGPGTRLTVL.

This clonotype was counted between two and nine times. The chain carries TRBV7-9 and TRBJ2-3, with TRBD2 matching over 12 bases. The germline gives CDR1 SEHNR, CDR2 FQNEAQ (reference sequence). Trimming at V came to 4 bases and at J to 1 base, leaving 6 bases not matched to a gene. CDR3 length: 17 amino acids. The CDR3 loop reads CASSYRRTSGGTDTQYF. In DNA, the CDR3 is TGTGCCAGCAGCTACCGGCGGACTAGCGGGGGCACAGATACGCAGTATTTT.

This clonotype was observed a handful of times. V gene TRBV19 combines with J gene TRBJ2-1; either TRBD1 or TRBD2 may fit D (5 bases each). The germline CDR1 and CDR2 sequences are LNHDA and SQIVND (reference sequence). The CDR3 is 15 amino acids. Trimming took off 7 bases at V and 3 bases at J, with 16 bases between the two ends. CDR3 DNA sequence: TGTGCCAGTAACTCCCCCGGGGCAAACTACAATGAGCAGTTCTTC. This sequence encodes CASNSPGANYNEQFF.

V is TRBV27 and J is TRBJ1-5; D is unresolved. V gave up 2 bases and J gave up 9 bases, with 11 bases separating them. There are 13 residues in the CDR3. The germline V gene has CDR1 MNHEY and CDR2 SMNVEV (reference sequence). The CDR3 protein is CASSLSPGRPQHF. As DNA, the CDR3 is TGTGCCAGCAGTTTAAGTCCTGGGAGGCCCCAGCATTTT.

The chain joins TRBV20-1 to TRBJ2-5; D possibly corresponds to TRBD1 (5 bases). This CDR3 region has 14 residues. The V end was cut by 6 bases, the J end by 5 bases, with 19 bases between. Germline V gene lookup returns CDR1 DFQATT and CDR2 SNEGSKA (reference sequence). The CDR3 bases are TGCAGTGCCACCCCGGACACCTCCGGGGAGACCCAGTACTTC. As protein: CSATPDTSGETQYF.

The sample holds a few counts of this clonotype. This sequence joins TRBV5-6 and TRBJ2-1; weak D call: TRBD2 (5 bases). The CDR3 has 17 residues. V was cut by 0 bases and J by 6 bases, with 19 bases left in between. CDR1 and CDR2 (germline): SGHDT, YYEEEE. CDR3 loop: CASSLVAGFLGGNEQFF. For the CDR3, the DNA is TGTGCCAGCAGCTTGGTAGCCGGTTTTTTAGGAGGCAATGAGCAGTTCTTC.

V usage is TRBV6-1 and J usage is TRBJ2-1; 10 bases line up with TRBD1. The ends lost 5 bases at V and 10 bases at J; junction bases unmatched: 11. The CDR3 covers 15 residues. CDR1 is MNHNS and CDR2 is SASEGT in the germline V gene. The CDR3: CASSPKYQDRGEQFF. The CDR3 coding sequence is TGTGCCAGCAGTCCCAAGTATCAGGACAGGGGGGAGCAGTTCTTC.

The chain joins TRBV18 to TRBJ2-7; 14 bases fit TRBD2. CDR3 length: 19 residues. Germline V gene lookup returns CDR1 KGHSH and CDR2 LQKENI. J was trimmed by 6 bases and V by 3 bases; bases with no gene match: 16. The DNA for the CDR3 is TGTGCCAGCTCACCTGTGAGACTAGCGGGAGGGAACCCCCCCCCCGAGCAGTACTTC. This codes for CASSPVRLAGGNPPPEQYF.

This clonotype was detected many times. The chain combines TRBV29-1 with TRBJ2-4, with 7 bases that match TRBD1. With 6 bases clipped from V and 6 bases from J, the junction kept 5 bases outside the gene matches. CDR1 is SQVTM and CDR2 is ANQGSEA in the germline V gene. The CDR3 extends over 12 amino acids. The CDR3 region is CSVGTVGNIQYF. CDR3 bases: TGCAGCGTCGGGACAGTCGGAAACATTCAGTACTTC.

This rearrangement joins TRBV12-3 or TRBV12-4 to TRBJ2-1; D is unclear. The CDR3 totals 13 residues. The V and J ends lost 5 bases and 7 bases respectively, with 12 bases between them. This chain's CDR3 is CASSPRLLNEQFF. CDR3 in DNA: TGTGCCAGCAGTCCCCGCCTGCTAAATGAGCAGTTCTTC.

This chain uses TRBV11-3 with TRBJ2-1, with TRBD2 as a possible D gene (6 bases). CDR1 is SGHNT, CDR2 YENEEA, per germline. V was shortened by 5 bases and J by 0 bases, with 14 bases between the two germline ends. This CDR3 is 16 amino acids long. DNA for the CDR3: TGTGCCAGCAGCCCAGCTGGGGGGATCTCCTACAATGAGCAGTTCTTC. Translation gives CASSPAGGISYNEQFF. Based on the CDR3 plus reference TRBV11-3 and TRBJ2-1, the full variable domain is EAGVVQSPRYKIIEKKQPVAFWCNPISGHNTLYWYLQNLGQGPELLIRYENEEAVDDSQLPKDRFSAERLKGVDSTLKIQPAELGDSAVYLCASSPAGGISYNEQFFGPGTRLTVL.

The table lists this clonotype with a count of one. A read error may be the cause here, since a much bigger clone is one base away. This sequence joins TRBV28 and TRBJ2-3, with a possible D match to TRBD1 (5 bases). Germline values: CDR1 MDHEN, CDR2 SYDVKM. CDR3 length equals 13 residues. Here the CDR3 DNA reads TGTGTCAGCAGCTCCAGGGTCCCAGATACGCAGTATTTT. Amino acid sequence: CVSSSRVPDTQYF.

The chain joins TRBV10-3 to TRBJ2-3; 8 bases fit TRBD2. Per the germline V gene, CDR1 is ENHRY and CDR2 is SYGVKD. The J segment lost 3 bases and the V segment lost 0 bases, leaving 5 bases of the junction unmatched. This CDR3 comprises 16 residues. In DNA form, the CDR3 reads TGTGCCATCAGTGAGTCGAAGCGGGGGTGGACAGATACGCAGTATTTT. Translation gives CAISESKRGWTDTQYF.

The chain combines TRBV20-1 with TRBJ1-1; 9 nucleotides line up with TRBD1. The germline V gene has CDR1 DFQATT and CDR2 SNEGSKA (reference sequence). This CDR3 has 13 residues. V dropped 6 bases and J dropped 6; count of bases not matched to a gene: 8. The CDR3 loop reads CSAAAGTGPEAFF. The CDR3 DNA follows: TGCAGTGCCGCCGCCGGGACAGGGCCTGAAGCTTTCTTT.

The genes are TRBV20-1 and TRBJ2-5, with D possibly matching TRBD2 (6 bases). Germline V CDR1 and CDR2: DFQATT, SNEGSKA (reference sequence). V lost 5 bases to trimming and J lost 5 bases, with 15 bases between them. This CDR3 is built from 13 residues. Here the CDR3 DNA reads TGCAGTGCTCATCGGGAGTCACGGGAGACCCAGTACTTC. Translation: CSAHRESRETQYF.

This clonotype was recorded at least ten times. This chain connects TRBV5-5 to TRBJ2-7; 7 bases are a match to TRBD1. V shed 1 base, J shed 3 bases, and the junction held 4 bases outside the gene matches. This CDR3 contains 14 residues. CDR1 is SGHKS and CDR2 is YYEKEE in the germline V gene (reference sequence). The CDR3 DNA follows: TGTGCCAGCAGCTTGCTGGGACAGAACTACGAGCAGTACTTC. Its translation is CASSLLGQNYEQYF.

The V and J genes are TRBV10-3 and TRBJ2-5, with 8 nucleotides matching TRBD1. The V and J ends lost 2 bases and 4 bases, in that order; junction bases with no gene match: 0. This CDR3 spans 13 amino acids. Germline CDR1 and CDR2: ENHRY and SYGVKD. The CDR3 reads CAISEGQGETQYF. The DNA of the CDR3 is TGTGCCATCAGTGAGGGACAGGGAGAGACCCAGTACTTC.

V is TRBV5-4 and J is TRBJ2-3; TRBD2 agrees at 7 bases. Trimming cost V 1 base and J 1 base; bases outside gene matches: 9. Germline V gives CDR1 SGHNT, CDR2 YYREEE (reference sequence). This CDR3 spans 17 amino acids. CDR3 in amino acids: CASSLRTSWRGTDTQYF. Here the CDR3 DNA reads TGTGCCAGCAGCTTGAGGACTAGTTGGCGGGGCACAGATACGCAGTATTTT.

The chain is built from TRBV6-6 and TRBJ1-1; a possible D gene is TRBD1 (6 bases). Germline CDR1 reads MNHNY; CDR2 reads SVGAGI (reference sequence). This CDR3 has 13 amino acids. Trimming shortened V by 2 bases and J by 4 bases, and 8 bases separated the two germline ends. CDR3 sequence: CASSYLGGTEAFF. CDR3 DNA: TGTGCCAGCAGTTACCTAGGGGGCACTGAAGCTTTCTTT.

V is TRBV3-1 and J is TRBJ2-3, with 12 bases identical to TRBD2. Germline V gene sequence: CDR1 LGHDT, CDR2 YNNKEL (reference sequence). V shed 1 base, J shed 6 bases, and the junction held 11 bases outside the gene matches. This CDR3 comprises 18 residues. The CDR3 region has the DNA TGTGCCAGCAGCCAAGGAACTAGCGGGGGGCGAAAGGCGGATACGCAGTATTTT. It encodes CASSQGTSGGRKADTQYF.

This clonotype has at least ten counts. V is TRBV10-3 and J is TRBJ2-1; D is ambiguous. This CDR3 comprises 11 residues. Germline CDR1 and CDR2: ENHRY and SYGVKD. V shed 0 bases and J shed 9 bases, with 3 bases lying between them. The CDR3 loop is CAISESFEQFF. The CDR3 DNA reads TGTGCCATCAGTGAGTCGTTTGAGCAGTTCTTC.

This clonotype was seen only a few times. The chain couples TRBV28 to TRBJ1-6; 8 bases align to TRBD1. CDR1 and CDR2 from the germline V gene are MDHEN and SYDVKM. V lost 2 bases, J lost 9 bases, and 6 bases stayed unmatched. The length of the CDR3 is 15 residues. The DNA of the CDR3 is TGTGCCAGCAGTTTAGGTTCAGGGGGCGGTTCACCCCTCCACTTT. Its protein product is CASSLGSGGGSPLHF.

CDR3 in DNA: TGCGCCAGCAGCCGTAATATCAATGAGCAGTTCTTC. Its protein is CASSRNINEQFF. This chain joins TRBV5-1 and TRBJ2-1; D remains unclear. This CDR3 is built from 12 residues. Germline V CDR1 and CDR2: SGHRS, YFSETQ. Trimming removed 4 bases from V and 6 bases from J, with 8 bases in between.

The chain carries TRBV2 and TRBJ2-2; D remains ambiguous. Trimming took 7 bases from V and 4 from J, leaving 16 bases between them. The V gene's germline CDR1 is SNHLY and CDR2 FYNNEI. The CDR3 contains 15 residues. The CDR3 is CASIGSATSTGELFF. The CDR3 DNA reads TGTGCCAGCATTGGAAGCGCGACGAGCACCGGGGAGCTGTTTTTT.

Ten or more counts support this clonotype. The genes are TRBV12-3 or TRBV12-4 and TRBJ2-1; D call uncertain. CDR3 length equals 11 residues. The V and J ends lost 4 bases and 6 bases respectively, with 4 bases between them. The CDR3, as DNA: TGTGCCAGCAGTTCGAGCAATGAGCAGTTCTTC. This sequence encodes CASSSSNEQFF.

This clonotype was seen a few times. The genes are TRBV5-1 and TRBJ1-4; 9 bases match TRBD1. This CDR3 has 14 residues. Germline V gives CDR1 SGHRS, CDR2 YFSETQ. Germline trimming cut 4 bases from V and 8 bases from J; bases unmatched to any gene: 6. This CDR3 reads CASSNRGLGEKLFF. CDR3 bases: TGCGCCAGCAGCAACAGGGGGCTGGGGGAAAAACTGTTTTTT.